Detailed here is one TCR beta chain. The sample is drawn from a study of blood T cell repertoires in COVID-19. In the authors' methods: Cell counts per sample came from amplifying reference gene primers. Clones were read by immunoSEQ multiplex PCR, and TCRdb kept only the in-frame ones, dropping some. The DNA gave D and trimming, while V, J and clone size come from that table. The table records approximately 200,000 clones, approximately 83% of them present only once. Everyone who took part was about 18 to 89 years old, and they came from about 23 US areas. Clinical history reported by participants formed the basis on which cohorts were assigned. Two consecutive negative NP/OP PCR tests, clearance, or resolved symptoms defined Cohort 3 recovery. V was pared by 0 bases and J by 9 bases, with 6 bases of the junction left unmatched. Germline loops: CDR1 MGHRA, CDR2 YSYEKL. CDR3 length: 15 residues.

The receptor was isolated from a man aged 40-49 years who had recovered from COVID-19. The sequencing input was PBMCs or T cells enriched from blood (not recorded which). The rearrangement links TRBV4-1 to TRBJ2-1; 9 bases agree with TRBD2. The CDR3 loop is CASSQDWAGGREQFF. The DNA of the CDR3 is TGCGCCAGCAGCCAAGATTGGGCGGGGGGGCGTGAGCAGTTCTTC.